The clone carrying this T cell receptor (beta chain) was seen more than once but under ten times. What it recognizes is unknown. Building the TCR beta libraries relied on iRepertoire HTBI primers, and CDR3 regions underwent Arm-PCR. TCRdb ran MiXCR on the multiplex PCR reads and lists one entry per CDR3 protein. The data hold around 400,000 distinct CDR3 sequences, with approximately 16% observed a single time. This sample is part of a study of regulatory T cells in long-lasting Graves disease. Trimming stripped 0 bases from V and 5 bases from J, with 6 bases between. This CDR3 is 12 amino acids long. Germline CDR1 SGDLS, CDR2 YYNGEE. This sample's time point: newly diagnosed GD, antithyroid drugs for less than 3 months. RNA extracted from PBMCs served as the sequencing template. The study, taken as a whole, reports: Persistent Graves' patients showed reduced TCR diversity versus newly diagnosed patients.

In addition, the sample was reused for a study of T cells in Graves' hyperthyroidism and ophthalmopathy. That study adds: The HTBI set primed first-round TCR CDR3 RT-PCR. Most clonotypes that expanded in the thyroid above 0.001 also showed up in blood. Patients with ophthalmopathy were separated from those with stable hyperthyroidism by a 13 V-J model.

The starting material was peripheral blood mononuclear cells (PBMCs), obtained at new diagnosis, from a patient treated with antithyroid drugs. The sequence was collected from a woman between 35 and 50 years old with Graves disease. The rearrangement links TRBV9 to TRBJ2-7, with unresolved D. Written as DNA, the CDR3 is TGTGCCAGCAGCGTAGGGTCCGACGAGCAGTACTTC. This codes for CASSVGSDEQYF. Drawing the rest from reference TRBV9 and TRBJ2-7, the complete variable domain is DSGVTQTPKHLITATGQRVTLRCSPRSGDLSVYWYQQSLDQGLQFLIQYYNGEERAKGNILERFSAQQFPDLHSELNLSSLELGDSALYFCASSVGSDEQYFGPGTRLTVT.